Listed below are T cell receptor beta chains from one sample, sequenced in a study of CXCR3-negative and CXCR3-positive naive CD8 T cells. TCRdb reprocessed the 5' RACE reads, keeping one entry per CDR3 protein, no DNA. This sample's table reports over 150,000 distinct CDR3 sequences. Sequenced: naive CXCR3+ CD8+ T cells from blood. The source is a human donor in good health. Some clones in this sample may be carry-over from other donors' samples. CDR3s include the opening cysteine and the closing phenylalanine or tryptophan.

j_call | v_call | cdr3_aa
TRBJ2-5 | TRBV28 | CASSSPSGTEYQETQYF
TRBJ2-1 | TRBV27 | CASSHGVAGGRQNNEQFF
TRBJ2-1 | TRBV29-1 | CSVDPPEGIEFF
TRBJ2-1 | TRBV3-1 | CASSQEGLAGVRSYNEQFF
TRBJ1-5 | TRBV9 | CASSVGGGGNQPQHF
TRBJ2-1 | TRBV29-1 | CSVEAGGAYEQFF
TRBJ2-2 | TRBV7-3 | CASSFLGPETVNTGELFF
TRBJ1-2 | TRBV29-1 | CSVEDPGSNYGYTF
TRBJ2-5 | TRBV28 | CASTSFWGAETQYF
TRBJ2-3 | TRBV29-1 | CSLGGLAGAVDTQYF
TRBJ1-1 | TRBV29-1 | CSARTGMGIEAFF
TRBJ2-3 | TRBV9 | CASSSSGGLLDTQYF
TRBJ1-2 | TRBV15 | CATSRDASGALYGYTF
TRBJ2-1 | TRBV12-3/TRBV12-4 | CASTRDGSYNEQFF
TRBJ2-7 | TRBV7-9 | CASSLGGGTSGSYEQYF
TRBJ2-2 | TRBV5-8 | CASSLGTGFTGELFF
TRBJ2-1 | TRBV5-6 | CASSLGNYNEQFF
TRBJ2-7 | TRBV29-1 | CSVGQGASYEQYF
TRBJ2-1 | TRBV15 | CATSRDGYEQFF
TRBJ2-2 | TRBV9 | CASSVWGPSGELFF
TRBJ1-1 | TRBV4-1 | CASSQDAGVEGRIAEAFF
TRBJ2-5 | TRBV20-1 | CSAMIAGEETQYF
TRBJ2-7 | TRBV19 | CASSATGAGEQYF
TRBJ2-5 | TRBV10-3 | CAISEESGGQDEETQYF
TRBJ2-2 | TRBV12-3/TRBV12-4 | CASVLGLVTGELFF
TRBJ2-1 | TRBV10-3 | CAISENWAEQFF
TRBJ2-3 | TRBV13 | CASSPGPGQGLDTQYF
TRBJ1-4 | TRBV23-1 | CASSRSGGREKLFF
TRBJ2-2 | TRBV7-2 | CASSLVSTGELFF
TRBJ2-1 | TRBV5-1 | CASSSGLANYNEQFF
TRBJ2-7 | TRBV20-1 | CSARLAGVYEQYF
TRBJ2-7 | TRBV27 | CASSVGTTYEQYF
TRBJ2-7 | TRBV7-9 | CASSTRPFYEQYF
TRBJ2-7 | TRBV28 | CASRGQMYEQYF
TRBJ2-1 | TRBV5-1 | CASSSDSYEQFF
TRBJ2-5 | TRBV7-2 | CASSATGGAETQYF
TRBJ1-2 | TRBV27 | CASRGGQGYYGYTF
TRBJ2-7 | TRBV23-1 | CASSQFTEFSYEQYF
TRBJ2-1 | TRBV9 | CASRLDGYNEQFF
TRBJ2-3 | TRBV19 | CASRTSVEDTQYF
TRBJ2-7 | TRBV20-1 | CSAEGTSGILWGQYF
TRBJ2-2 | TRBV29-1 | CSVGGLIDRPNTGELFF
TRBJ1-1 | TRBV10-3 | CASIQGDNTEAFF
TRBJ2-1 | TRBV7-9 | CASSEPPVPLSSYNEQFF
TRBJ1-1 | TRBV5-4 | CASSRKTEAFF
TRBJ1-2 | TRBV29-1 | CSVEYGDGYTF
TRBJ2-7 | TRBV5-4 | CASSDPGRREYEQYF
TRBJ2-3 | TRBV7-9 | CASSNLGTSGPFDTQYF
TRBJ2-1 | TRBV14 | CASSYNQGEEQFF
TRBJ2-7 | TRBV5-1 | CASSLGTSGTHEQYF
TRBJ1-1 | TRBV7-9 | CASSLLAGGEAFF
TRBJ1-1 | TRBV27 | CASRALTALPEAFF
TRBJ2-5 | TRBV7-9 | CASTHLSPGTGFQETQYF